The rows below give T cell receptor beta chains drawn from one sample of a study of blood T cells in healthy people across ages. One entry per CDR3 protein, called by TCRdb with MiXCR from the 5' RACE reads. The top ten clones hold roughly 31% of a sample with roughly 680,000 distinct CDR3 sequences, around half of them seen once. The sequenced sample was blood. Every receptor here comes from a woman aged 55-75 years in good health. Each CDR3 is given with its conserved first and last residue. The order of the fields is D gene, clone size, J gene, V gene, CDR3 DNA, CDR3 protein. D genes are given only for firm matches. Expanded clones get a size class; other rows say once, few or many, or leave the size out.

d_gene: NA
abundance: few
j_gene: TRBJ2-7
v_gene: TRBV5-1
CDR3nt: TGCGCCAGCAGAGACCCACTTCGTGATGCCTACGAGCAGTACTTC
CDR3aa: CASRDPLRDAYEQYF

d_gene: TRBD1
abundance: NA
j_gene: TRBJ1-1
v_gene: TRBV12-5
CDR3nt: TGTGCTAGTGGTCTGACAGGGGCTGCTGAAGCTTTCTTT
CDR3aa: CASGLTGAAEAFF

d_gene: TRBD2
abundance: NA
j_gene: TRBJ2-1
v_gene: TRBV6-2/TRBV6-3
CDR3nt: TGTGCCAGCAGATCGGGACTAGCGGGCTCCTACAATGAGCAGTTCTTC
CDR3aa: CASRSGLAGSYNEQFF

d_gene: NA
abundance: NA
j_gene: TRBJ2-3
v_gene: TRBV15
CDR3nt: TGTGCCACCAGCCCCAGACGCACAGATACGCAGTATTTT
CDR3aa: CATSPRRTDTQYF

d_gene: TRBD1
abundance: NA
j_gene: TRBJ1-6
v_gene: TRBV7-9
CDR3nt: TGTGCCAGCAGCTCGGACAGGGTTAATTCACCCCTCCACTTT
CDR3aa: CASSSDRVNSPLHF

d_gene: NA
abundance: NA
j_gene: TRBJ1-4
v_gene: TRBV5-1
CDR3nt: TGCGCCAGCAGCTCCACAGCCGCTAATGAAAAACTGTTTTTT
CDR3aa: CASSSTAANEKLFF

d_gene: TRBD1
abundance: many
j_gene: TRBJ2-7
v_gene: TRBV15
CDR3nt: TGTGCCACCAGCAGAGTGAGAGGACAGGGGAGTGAGCAGTACTTC
CDR3aa: CATSRVRGQGSEQYF

d_gene: NA
abundance: NA
j_gene: TRBJ1-2
v_gene: TRBV7-2
CDR3nt: TGTGCCAGCAGCTCTTTATATAGGACAGCGAACTATGGCTACACCTTC
CDR3aa: CASSSLYRTANYGYTF

d_gene: TRBD2
abundance: few
j_gene: TRBJ2-5
v_gene: TRBV10-3
CDR3nt: TGTGCCATCAGTGGGGGACTAGCGGGAGGGCCGACTGAGCAGTACTTC
CDR3aa: CAISGGLAGGPTEQYF

d_gene: NA
abundance: NA
j_gene: TRBJ2-7
v_gene: TRBV6-2/TRBV6-3
CDR3nt: TGTGCCAGCAGGGGCACTTACTACGAGCAGTACTTC
CDR3aa: CASRGTYYEQYF

d_gene: NA
abundance: NA
j_gene: TRBJ2-3
v_gene: TRBV9
CDR3nt: TGTGCCAGCAGCGTAGTTGGTTTTTCAGATACGCAGTATTTT
CDR3aa: CASSVVGFSDTQYF

d_gene: TRBD1
abundance: once
j_gene: TRBJ2-6
v_gene: TRBV6-2/TRBV6-3
CDR3nt: TGTGCCAGCAGTTACATGGGACAGGGGGTCTCTGGGGCCAACGTCCTGACTTTC
CDR3aa: CASSYMGQGVSGANVLTF

d_gene: TRBD2
abundance: NA
j_gene: TRBJ2-7
v_gene: TRBV24-1
CDR3nt: TGTGCCACCAGTGATCCCGGGACTAGCGGAACCGAGCAGTACTTC
CDR3aa: CATSDPGTSGTEQYF

d_gene: NA
abundance: many
j_gene: TRBJ2-5
v_gene: TRBV10-3
CDR3nt: TGTGCCATCAGTGCCCCAGCGGAGCAAGAGACCCAGTACTTC
CDR3aa: CAISAPAEQETQYF

d_gene: TRBD1
abundance: few
j_gene: TRBJ2-1
v_gene: TRBV20-1
CDR3nt: TGCAGTGCGGGGGGACAGGGTTTTTACAATGAGCAGTTCTTC
CDR3aa: CSAGGQGFYNEQFF

d_gene: NA
abundance: once
j_gene: TRBJ1-4
v_gene: TRBV20-1
CDR3nt: TGCAGTGCTAATCCGACAGATAATGAAGAACTGTTTTTT
CDR3aa: CSANPTDNEELFF

d_gene: NA
abundance: NA
j_gene: TRBJ2-3
v_gene: TRBV7-9
CDR3nt: TGTGCCAGCAGCTTACTTGGCGCGGGAGATACGCAGTATTTT
CDR3aa: CASSLLGAGDTQYF

d_gene: NA
abundance: NA
j_gene: TRBJ1-2
v_gene: TRBV5-1
CDR3nt: TGCGCCAGCAGCCGGTGGAGGGGATTTGGCTACACCTTC
CDR3aa: CASSRWRGFGYTF

d_gene: NA
abundance: NA
j_gene: TRBJ1-2
v_gene: TRBV12-3/TRBV12-4
CDR3nt: TGTGCCAGCACGTTTCAGGCTTACGGCTACACCTTC
CDR3aa: CASTFQAYGYTF

d_gene: TRBD1
abundance: NA
j_gene: TRBJ1-6
v_gene: TRBV30
CDR3nt: TGTGCCTGGAAGTTCCGGGACAGGCTTTATTCACCCCTCCACTTT
CDR3aa: CAWKFRDRLYSPLHF

d_gene: NA
abundance: NA
j_gene: TRBJ2-7
v_gene: TRBV5-1
CDR3nt: TGCGCCAGCAGCTTGGAAGCGAGCTCCGACGAGCAGTACTTC
CDR3aa: CASSLEASSDEQYF

d_gene: TRBD1
abundance: NA
j_gene: TRBJ2-5
v_gene: TRBV28
CDR3nt: TGTGCCAGCAGACTAGAGGGGGCGGGAGAGACCCAGTACTTC
CDR3aa: CASRLEGAGETQYF

d_gene: TRBD1
abundance: NA
j_gene: TRBJ1-2
v_gene: TRBV7-6
CDR3nt: TGTGCCAGCACCGACGGAAGGGGGCTTGGCTACACCTTC
CDR3aa: CASTDGRGLGYTF

d_gene: TRBD2
abundance: NA
j_gene: TRBJ2-3
v_gene: TRBV20-1
CDR3nt: TGCAGTGCTAGGGCTACGGGGGGGAGGCCGACAGATAGGCAGTATTTT
CDR3aa: CSARATGGRPTDRQYF

d_gene: NA
abundance: few
j_gene: TRBJ1-1
v_gene: TRBV7-9
CDR3nt: TGTGCCAGCAGCTTATGGTCGAACACTGAAGCTTTCTTT
CDR3aa: CASSLWSNTEAFF

d_gene: TRBD2
abundance: few
j_gene: TRBJ2-7
v_gene: TRBV5-6
CDR3nt: TGTGCCAGCAGCCGAGCCGGGACTAGCGGCACGTCCTACGAGCAGTACTTC
CDR3aa: CASSRAGTSGTSYEQYF

d_gene: TRBD1
abundance: NA
j_gene: TRBJ1-1
v_gene: TRBV2
CDR3nt: TGTGCCAGCAGCCAACAGGGGCCTAACACTGAAGCTTTCTTT
CDR3aa: CASSQQGPNTEAFF

d_gene: TRBD1
abundance: NA
j_gene: TRBJ1-2
v_gene: TRBV25-1
CDR3nt: TGTGCCAGCGGAGCAAACGACAGGGGACGGGATGGCTACACCTTC
CDR3aa: CASGANDRGRDGYTF

d_gene: TRBD2
abundance: many
j_gene: TRBJ2-3
v_gene: TRBV10-3
CDR3nt: TGTGCCATCCGGACTAGCGGGGATACGCAGTATTTT
CDR3aa: CAIRTSGDTQYF

d_gene: NA
abundance: NA
j_gene: TRBJ1-6
v_gene: TRBV12-3/TRBV12-4
CDR3nt: TGTGCCAGCAGGGCTACCGGGACATTAGGATCACCCCTCCACTTT
CDR3aa: CASRATGTLGSPLHF

d_gene: TRBD2
abundance: NA
j_gene: TRBJ2-3
v_gene: TRBV4-3
CDR3nt: TGCGCCAGCAGCCAAGCTAGCGGGGCTCCCCGCACAGATACGCAGTATTTT
CDR3aa: CASSQASGAPRTDTQYF

d_gene: NA
abundance: many
j_gene: TRBJ1-6
v_gene: TRBV7-6
CDR3nt: TGTGCCAGCAGCTTAGCCACCGGTCCCGCGGATTCACCCCTCCACTTT
CDR3aa: CASSLATGPADSPLHF

d_gene: NA
abundance: NA
j_gene: TRBJ2-6
v_gene: TRBV27
CDR3nt: TGTGCCAGCAGTTTGTACGGGGGTTCTGGGGCCAACGTCCTGACTTTC
CDR3aa: CASSLYGGSGANVLTF

d_gene: TRBD2
abundance: NA
j_gene: TRBJ2-3
v_gene: TRBV27
CDR3nt: TGTGCCAGCAGTTTACTGGGGACTAGCGGGAAAGTGGATACGCAGTATTTT
CDR3aa: CASSLLGTSGKVDTQYF

d_gene: NA
abundance: few
j_gene: TRBJ2-1
v_gene: TRBV28
CDR3nt: TGTGCCAGCACCCTTAGCGGATACTCCTACAATGAGCAGTTCTTC
CDR3aa: CASTLSGYSYNEQFF

d_gene: TRBD2
abundance: few
j_gene: TRBJ2-7
v_gene: TRBV12-3/TRBV12-4
CDR3nt: TGTGCCAGCAGTTCTAGCGGGAGCCACGAGCAGTACTTC
CDR3aa: CASSSSGSHEQYF

d_gene: TRBD2
abundance: NA
j_gene: TRBJ2-1
v_gene: TRBV3-1
CDR3nt: TGTGCCAGCAGCACCGGGAGGGCCTACAATGAGCAGTTCTTC
CDR3aa: CASSTGRAYNEQFF

d_gene: TRBD2
abundance: many
j_gene: TRBJ2-6
v_gene: TRBV29-1
CDR3nt: TGCAGCGTTGTGACTAGCGGGAAATCTGGGGCCAACGTCCTGACTTTC
CDR3aa: CSVVTSGKSGANVLTF

d_gene: NA
abundance: few
j_gene: TRBJ2-7
v_gene: TRBV20-1
CDR3nt: TGCAGTGCTAGATTTCAGGGTAGGGGTTCCCTCTACGAGCAGTACTTC
CDR3aa: CSARFQGRGSLYEQYF

d_gene: NA
abundance: NA
j_gene: TRBJ2-1
v_gene: TRBV7-9
CDR3nt: TGTGCCAGCAGCCTCTTCCGGGACCACTCCTACAATGAGCAGTTCTTC
CDR3aa: CASSLFRDHSYNEQFF

d_gene: TRBD1
abundance: NA
j_gene: TRBJ1-2
v_gene: TRBV2
CDR3nt: TGTGCCAGCAGGGGCCCCGGGACAGGGGATGGCTACACCTTC
CDR3aa: CASRGPGTGDGYTF

d_gene: TRBD1
abundance: few
j_gene: TRBJ1-6
v_gene: TRBV7-2
CDR3nt: TGTGCCAGCAGCTTAGCGGGGACAGGGGGGTCACCCCTCCACTTT
CDR3aa: CASSLAGTGGSPLHF

d_gene: NA
abundance: NA
j_gene: TRBJ2-1
v_gene: TRBV11-2
CDR3nt: TGTGCCAGCAGCTTAGAAAGTCCTTATCACAATGAGCAGTTCTTC
CDR3aa: CASSLESPYHNEQFF

d_gene: TRBD2
abundance: few
j_gene: TRBJ2-5
v_gene: TRBV27
CDR3nt: TGTGCCAGCAGTAGCGGGAGGAGGGAGCAGTACTTC
CDR3aa: CASSSGRREQYF